This TCR beta chain is drawn from a study of blood T cell repertoires in COVID-19. A note on this clone: Within the sample, other DNA sequences also encode this same CDR3.

In Seattle, patients joined the study during active infection and were tracked longitudinally. The V segment lost 1 base and the J segment 5 bases; nucleotides outside the gene matches: 4. Germline V gene data show CDR1 as GTSNPN and CDR2 as SVGIG (reference sequence). The CDR3 length is 15 residues. Authors' methods: It was from reference gene primer amplification that nucleated cell counts were estimated. Sequencing was performed with immunoSEQ multiplex PCR; in TCRdb, only in-frame clones are kept and a portion is missing. The DNA was the basis for D and trimming; V, J and clone size are from that table. The profile shows approximately 300,000 clones, roughly 86% of them singletons.

The sample comprised peripheral blood. The receptor was isolated from a woman between 25 and 40 years old with COVID-19, enrolled during active disease. The V gene is TRBV30, the J gene TRBJ1-5; 11 bases match TRBD1. In nucleotides, the CDR3 is TGTGCCTGGAGTGGGGGACAGGGGGAGGATCAGCCCCAGCATTTT. This translates into CAWSGGQGEDQPQHF.